One and the same sample provided the 23 T cell receptor beta chains below, sequenced in a study of blood T cell repertoires in COVID-19 (TCRdb year 2020). The library was built by means of the immunoSEQ multiplex PCR assay. Held by TCRdb, this immuneACCESS table contains in-frame sequences only and omits some clones. Under half of the omission traces to an unresolved V gene where checked; the cause of the rest is unknown. This sample gives around 380,000 clones in total; roughly 80% of them show up just once. The ten largest clones add up to under 1.2% of the sample. Material for sequencing was peripheral blood. These TCRs come from a human donor with acute or convalescent COVID-19. The donor label of this sample is uncertain.

The CDR3 bases are TGCGCCAGCAGCGTTGGGACTAGCGGACGTCGGGCAGATACGCAGTATTTT. It translates to CASSVGTSGRRADTQYF. V and J are TRBV5-1 and TRBJ2-3; TRBD2 matches 11 bases. This CDR3 spans 17 amino acids. Per germline, CDR1 SGHRS and CDR2 YFSETQ. J was trimmed by 4 bases and V by 4 bases; bases with no gene match: 11.

This chain joins TRBV19 and TRBJ1-2, with D uncertain. V was pared by 8 bases and J by 1 base, with 11 bases between. This CDR3 contains 13 residues. The germline V gene has CDR1 LNHDA and CDR2 SQIVND (reference sequence). The DNA of the CDR3 is TGTGCCAGTTACAACATATTTAACTATGGCTACACCTTC. This gives the protein CASYNIFNYGYTF.

The chain joins TRBV7-2 to TRBJ2-7; 7 bases line up with TRBD2. Germline CDR1 and CDR2: SGHTA and FQGNSA. The CDR3 runs 15 residues. With 4 bases clipped from V and 1 base from J, the junction kept 7 bases outside the gene matches. The CDR3 DNA is TGTGCCAGCAGCTCTCGGGGTAGCGGGTCCTACGAGCAGTACTTC. This sequence encodes CASSSRGSGSYEQYF.

This clone has only one observation. The chain carries TRBV18 and TRBJ1-5; the match to TRBD1 covers 11 bases. V dropped 1 base and J dropped 7; count of bases not matched to a gene: 3. The CDR3 covers 15 residues. Germline CDR1 reads KGHSH; CDR2 reads LQKENI. The CDR3 here is CASSPQGQGGQPQHF. Here the CDR3 DNA reads TGTGCCAGCTCACCACAGGGACAGGGGGGCCAGCCCCAGCATTTT.

The gene calls are TRBV3-1 (or the pseudogene TRBV3-2) and TRBJ2-7; D possibly corresponds to TRBD1 (6 bases). Trimming pared 0 bases from V and 2 bases from J, leaving 11 bases between. Germline CDR1 is LGHDT and CDR2 is YNNKEL (reference sequence). There are 15 residues in the CDR3. The CDR3 nucleotides are TGTGCCAGCAGCCAAGACAGGGGTGGGGCCTACGAGCAGTACTTC. Translated: CASSQDRGGAYEQYF.

This chain connects TRBV5-6 to TRBJ2-4; 8 positions match TRBD2. Trimming removed 4 bases from V and 13 bases from J; junction bases left unmatched: 19. This CDR3 has 16 residues. In germline, CDR1 is SGHDT, CDR2 YYEEEE. DNA of the CDR3: TGTGCCAGCAGCCGGATATCAGCGGGAGCTTTCCCGCCCCAGTACTTC. It is translated as CASSRISAGAFPPQYF.

The CDR3 is CASSGTRAGNQPQHF. For the CDR3, the DNA is TGTGCCTCCTCCGGGACAAGGGCGGGTAATCAGCCCCAGCATTTT. V and J are TRBV6-6 and TRBJ1-5, with a tentative D call TRBD1 (6 bases). In germline, CDR1 is MNHNY, CDR2 SVGAGI (reference sequence). The CDR3 runs to 15 residues. With 11 bases removed from V and 4 bases from J, the gap between germline ends came to 21 bases.

CDR3 coding DNA: TGTGCCTGGAGTGTATGGGACAGGGGGCGCAGTAACACTGAAGCTTTCTTT. Its translation is CAWSVWDRGRSNTEAFF. The V and J genes are TRBV30 and TRBJ1-1; 12 nucleotides agree with TRBD1. V lost 0 bases and J lost 2; bases outside the gene matches: 7. The CDR3 consists of 17 residues. Germline CDR1 reads GTSNPN; CDR2 reads SVGIG (reference sequence).

The V gene is TRBV19, the J gene TRBJ1-2; 7 positions agree with TRBD1. V shed 5 bases and J 0 bases; nucleotides not matched to a gene: 9. Germline V gene sequence: CDR1 LNHDA, CDR2 SQIVND (reference sequence). The CDR3 length is 16 residues. CDR3 nucleotide sequence: TGTGCCAGTAGTTCACTGCCGGGACAGCCTAACTATGGCTACACCTTC. It codes for CASSSLPGQPNYGYTF.

The rearrangement links TRBV5-1 to TRBJ2-1; maybe TRBD2 (6 bases). Germline V gives CDR1 SGHRS, CDR2 YFSETQ. This CDR3 spans 14 amino acids. The germline V and J ends were trimmed by 3 bases and 7 bases, with 14 bases remaining between them. In DNA, the CDR3 is TGCGCCAGCAGCTGGGGCGGTAGCGGTAATGAGCAGTTCTTC. Residues: CASSWGGSGNEQFF. Together with reference TRBV5-1 and TRBJ2-1, the CDR3 gives the full variable domain: KAGVTQTPRYLIKTRGQQVTLSCSPISGHRSVSWYQQTPGQGLQFLFEYFSETQRNKGNFPGRFSGRQFSNSRSEMNVSTLELGDSALYLCASSWGGSGNEQFFGPGTRLTVL.

Written as DNA, the CDR3 is TGTGCCAGCAGCCAAGATGTCTTTACTAGCGGGGGATCAGCCTACGAGCAGTACTTC. This gives the protein CASSQDVFTSGGSAYEQYF. The V gene is TRBV3-1 (or the pseudogene TRBV3-2), the J gene TRBJ2-7; TRBD2 matches at 11 bases. This CDR3 is 19 amino acids long. The trim removed 0 bases at V and 2 bases at J, leaving 12 bases unmatched. Germline V CDR1 and CDR2: LGHDT, YNNKEL (reference sequence).

The chain uses TRBV28 and TRBJ1-2; D is perhaps TRBD1 (6 bases). V lost 1 base and J 8 bases, leaving 20 bases between the germline ends. There are 16 residues in the CDR3. Germline-derived CDR1 and CDR2 are MDHEN and SYDVKM. CDR3 in amino acids: CASSLYPGVGAPGYTF. The CDR3 nucleotides are TGTGCCAGCAGTTTATACCCCGGTGTGGGGGCGCCCGGCTACACCTTC.

V is TRBV5-1 and J is TRBJ2-1; tentatively, D is TRBD2 (6 bases). Per the germline V gene, CDR1 is SGHRS and CDR2 is YFSETQ. The germline V and J ends were trimmed by 4 bases and 4 bases, with 12 bases remaining between them. This CDR3 region has 14 residues. CDR3 residues: CASSPDYPYNEQFF. The CDR3 DNA follows: TGCGCCAGCAGCCCGGACTACCCGTACAATGAGCAGTTCTTC.

The genes are TRBV7-6 and TRBJ2-2, with 10 bases identical to TRBD2. Germline CDR1 is SGHVS and CDR2 is FNYEAQ. V was clipped by 4 bases and J by 5 bases; unmatched bases: 10. The CDR3 has 17 amino acids. The CDR3 DNA is TGTGCCAGCAGCTCGCGGACTAGCGGACGGGGGACCGGGGAGCTGTTTTTT. It translates to CASSSRTSGRGTGELFF.

The chain carries TRBV12-3 or TRBV12-4 and TRBJ1-5; D is perhaps TRBD1 (5 bases). The V and J ends lost 6 bases and 4 bases respectively, with 10 bases between them. The CDR3 contains 13 residues. The CDR3 DNA follows: TGTGCCAGCAGGCGGGGGATGAATCAGCCCCAGCATTTT. Its protein product is CASRRGMNQPQHF.

With respect to this clone: The junction does not match germline at one end; this may be a read error. The gene calls are TRBV6-6 and TRBJ2-1; TRBD1 is a possible D gene (6 bases). The CDR3 runs 13 residues. Germline CDR1 reads MNHNY; CDR2 reads SVGAGI (reference sequence). CDR3 coding DNA: TGTGCCAGCAGTTCCCTTGGGGACACTGAGGAGTTCTTC. This codes for CASSSLGDTEEFF.

The chain is built from TRBV7-2 and TRBJ1-1, with D possibly matching TRBD1 (6 bases). Between the trimmed V and J ends, which lost 3 bases and 3 bases, there was a span of 8 bases. The V gene's germline CDR1 is SGHTA and CDR2 FQGNSA. This CDR3 spans 13 amino acids. CDR3: CASSFTGHTEAFF. DNA of the CDR3: TGTGCCAGCAGCTTCACAGGGCACACTGAAGCTTTCTTT. Complete variable domain (other parts from reference TRBV7-2 and TRBJ1-1): GAGVSQSPSNKVTEKGKDVELRCDPISGHTALYWYRQSLGQGLEFLIYFQGNSAPDKSGLPSDRFSAERTGGSVSTLTIQRTQQEDSAVYLCASSFTGHTEAFFGQGTRLTVV.

The chain employs TRBV7-8 and TRBJ2-1; 13 bases line up with TRBD2. There are 16 residues in the CDR3. Germline trimming cut 1 base from V and 10 bases from J; bases unmatched to any gene: 7. Germline CDR1 is SGHVS and CDR2 is FQNEAQ. The CDR3 DNA reads TGTGCCAGCAGCTTAGTGGGACTAGCGGGATTGATGGAGCAGTTCTTC. As protein: CASSLVGLAGLMEQFF.

The chain is built from TRBV6-1 and TRBJ1-4; possible D gene TRBD1, 6 bases. CDR1 is MNHNS and CDR2 is SASEGT in the germline V gene. V gave up 3 bases and J gave up 8 bases, with 13 bases separating them. This CDR3 contains 14 residues. CDR3 nucleotides: TGTGCCAGCAGTGAGTCCAGGGGCAGGGAAAAACTGTTTTTT. Amino acids: CASSESRGREKLFF.

CDR3 nucleotide sequence: TGTGCCAGCAGCGGGCAACAGGGGTACAATCAGCCCCAGCATTTT. Translated, it gives CASSGQQGYNQPQHF. The chain has TRBV5-5 and TRBJ1-5, with 7 nucleotides matching TRBD1. The V segment lost 4 bases and the J segment 3 bases; nucleotides outside the gene matches: 7. The CDR3 runs to 15 residues. Per germline, CDR1 SGHKS and CDR2 YYEKEE (reference sequence).

The rearrangement joins TRBV6-1 to TRBJ2-5; D remains ambiguous. Trimming left V 7 bases short and J 3 bases short, with 6 bases between. This CDR3 is built from 11 residues. Germline V gene data show CDR1 as MNHNS and CDR2 as SASEGT. DNA for the CDR3: TGTGCCAGCACCTTTGAAGAGACCCAGTACTTC. It codes for CASTFEETQYF.

V usage is TRBV6-4 and J usage is TRBJ1-1; possibly TRBD1 for D (5 bases). Trimming took 0 bases from V and 1 from J, leaving 9 bases between them. Germline CDR1 reads MRHNA; CDR2 reads SNTAGT. This CDR3 has 15 amino acids. The CDR3 region has the DNA TGTGCCAGCAGTGACTCAGGACACGCGAACACTGAAGCTTTCTTT. Translated: CASSDSGHANTEAFF.

The V and J genes are TRBV7-8 and TRBJ2-7; TRBD1 matches at 9 bases. Trimming cost V 5 bases and J 2 bases; bases outside gene matches: 10. Germline V gene data show CDR1 as SGHVS and CDR2 as FQNEAQ. The CDR3 loop spans 16 amino acids. The CDR3 DNA sequence: TGTGCCAGCAGCCCAAGACCGGGACAGGGACCCTACGAGCAGTACTTC. Encoded protein: CASSPRPGQGPYEQYF.